This record concerns one TCR beta chain sequence. The entry originates in a study of blood T cell repertoires in COVID-19. Assay used: immunoSEQ multiplex PCR; TCRdb lists only in-frame clones, some missing. The sample yields approximately 6,400 clones, more than 75% seen once. The V segment lost 5 bases and the J segment 6 bases; nucleotides outside the gene matches: 9. CDR3 length equals 16 residues. The V gene's germline CDR1 is LNHDA and CDR2 SQIVND (reference sequence). This receptor was identified in a human donor in a cohort sampled during active COVID-19. The sequenced sample consisted of peripheral blood. V and J are TRBV19 and TRBJ2-6; 8 nucleotides match TRBD1. CDR3 nucleotides: TGTGCCAGTAGTCTAGGACAGGGCCTCACGGCCAACGTCCTGACTTTC. Protein: CASSLGQGLTANVLTF.